The 28 T cell receptor beta chains presented below share a single source sample, sequenced in a study of blood T cells in healthy people across ages (dated by TCRdb to 2013 to 2016). The library was obtained by 5' RACE. These reads were obtained on an Illumina HiSeq 2500. The second PCR ran for about 6 to 12 cycles and used a J-beta primer mix along with a sample-barcoded 5' primer. The public reads were reanalyzed by TCRdb: fastp trimming at Q25, MiXCR alignment, in-frame beta chains only. One record per CDR3 amino acid sequence lists the most common genes and DNA. The sample table holds about 1.4 million distinct CDR3 sequences, of which roughly 59% were seen once. Under 8.5% of the sample belongs to the ten largest clones. The source material was blood. The source is a man between 18 and 29 years old in good health.

CDR3 DNA sequence: TGCAGCGTTGAACTAGGACAGGGGACCGGGGAGCTGTTTTTT. This translates into CSVELGQGTGELFF. V and J are TRBV29-1 and TRBJ2-2, with TRBD1 matching over 9 bases. Per germline, CDR1 SQVTM and CDR2 ANQGSEA. CDR3 length: 14 residues. The V and J ends lost 2 bases and 5 bases, in that order; junction bases with no gene match: 3.

J is TRBJ2-5 and V is TRBV20-1; the match to TRBD2 covers 11 bases. The CDR3 contains 18 residues. Trimming at V came to 4 bases and at J to 4 bases, leaving 17 bases not matched to a gene. Germline CDR1 and CDR2: DFQATT and SNEGSKA (reference sequence). The CDR3 reads CSAKTLGGTSGLRETQYF. The CDR3 DNA reads as TGCAGTGCTAAAACACTGGGGGGGACTAGCGGACTACGAGAGACCCAGTACTTC.

A single count supports this clonotype. The rearrangement uses TRBV20-1 and TRBJ2-1; TRBD2 aligns across 8 bases. V dropped 6 bases and J dropped 4; count of bases not matched to a gene: 17. Germline V gene sequence: CDR1 DFQATT, CDR2 SNEGSKA (reference sequence). The CDR3 is made up of 17 amino acids. The CDR3: CSAPGLDFGMGYNEQFF. The CDR3 DNA reads as TGCAGTGCCCCGGGACTAGACTTTGGAATGGGGTACAATGAGCAGTTCTTC.

The chain carries TRBV20-1 and TRBJ2-1; D call uncertain. Germline CDR1 reads DFQATT; CDR2 reads SNEGSKA (reference sequence). The CDR3 has 19 residues. Deletions cut 1 base from V and 0 bases from J, with 22 bases between. The CDR3 bases are TGCAGTGCTAGAGTGCCTTTCCCCTCCACCGCGGTCTCCTACAATGAGCAGTTCTTC. Translation: CSARVPFPSTAVSYNEQFF.

The chain is built from TRBV5-1 and TRBJ2-4; 9 bases map to TRBD1. The DNA end lines up better with TRBJ2-7; the J call may be wrong. Germline V gene sequence: CDR1 SGHRS, CDR2 YFSETQ. The CDR3 extends over 15 amino acids. CDR3 nucleotide sequence: TGCGCCAGCAATAGGGGGACAGGGAAAAGCCACGAGCAGTACTTC. This encodes CASNRGTGKSHEQYF.

V usage is TRBV20-1 and J usage is TRBJ2-1; 10 nucleotides match TRBD1. Trimming took 5 bases from V and 1 from J; bases not matched to a gene: 20. There are 20 residues in the CDR3. Germline CDR1 and CDR2: DFQATT and SNEGSKA (reference sequence). The CDR3 loop is CSAVPTDLPGQGLSYNEQFF. CDR3 DNA sequence: TGCAGTGCTGTCCCCACTGACTTGCCGGGACAGGGGCTGTCCTACAATGAGCAGTTCTTC.

This clonotype was picked up many times. This rearrangement joins TRBV4-3 to TRBJ2-1; weak D call: TRBD1 (6 bases). CDR3 size: 16 residues. Per germline, CDR1 LGHNA and CDR2 YSLEER. Trimming shortened V by 4 bases and J by 2 bases, and 15 bases separated the two germline ends. The CDR3, as DNA: TGCGCCAGCAGCCGTTCACCGGACAGTGCCTACAATGAGCAGTTCTTC. Translation gives CASSRSPDSAYNEQFF.

J is TRBJ2-5 and V is TRBV13, with 8 positions matching TRBD1. V lost 2 bases and J lost 2; bases outside the gene matches: 10. The CDR3 sequence is 17 residues long. Germline V gene data show CDR1 as PRHDT and CDR2 as FYEKMQ (reference sequence). Here the CDR3 reads CASSLLSTGGRQETQYF. The CDR3 nucleotides read TGTGCCAGCAGCTTATTGAGTACAGGGGGGCGGCAAGAGACCCAGTACTTC.

The chain has TRBV28 and TRBJ2-4; D uncertain. Germline CDR1 reads MDHEN; CDR2 reads SYDVKM. The CDR3 has 13 amino acids. The germline V and J ends were trimmed by 7 bases and 6 bases, with 13 bases remaining between them. The CDR3 sequence: CASTGTLLNIQYF. The CDR3 nucleotides are TGTGCCAGCACCGGAACCCTTTTAAACATTCAGTACTTC.

The chain is built from TRBV12-3 or TRBV12-4 and TRBJ2-5; a possible D gene is TRBD2 (5 bases). V lost 5 bases to trimming and J lost 0 bases, with 10 bases between them. This CDR3 has 14 residues. CDR3 nucleotide sequence: TGTGCCAGCAGTCCAAAGCGGAACCAAGAGACCCAGTACTTC. Translated: CASSPKRNQETQYF.

The chain links TRBV29-1 to TRBJ1-2; D is possibly TRBD1 (5 bases). In germline, CDR1 is SQVTM, CDR2 ANQGSEA. V lost 4 bases to trimming and J lost 6 bases, with 15 bases between them. The CDR3 is 13 amino acids. CDR3 sequence: CSVGGRVTDGYTF. The CDR3 DNA follows: TGCAGCGTTGGTGGCAGGGTTACCGATGGCTACACCTTC.

The V call is TRBV3-1, the J call TRBJ1-2; D call uncertain. This CDR3 contains 13 residues. V lost 0 bases and J lost 4, with 6 bases in between. Germline loops: CDR1 LGHDT, CDR2 YNNKEL (reference sequence). The CDR3 DNA is TGTGCCAGCAGCCAAGACAAACTCTATGGCTACACCTTC. It specifies CASSQDKLYGYTF.

The chain is built from TRBV12-5 and TRBJ1-6, with D possibly matching TRBD1 (5 bases). Germline V gene data show CDR1 as LGHNT and CDR2 as FRNRAP. The V and J ends lost 6 bases and 7 bases respectively, with 28 bases between them. The CDR3 is made up of 19 amino acids. The CDR3, as DNA: TGTGCTAGTGGCGCGCAAAAACCAAACCAGGGACGGACCAATTCACCCCTCCACTTT. Its protein is CASGAQKPNQGRTNSPLHF.

This clonotype has only a few counts. V and J are TRBV4-1 and TRBJ2-3; D tentatively reads TRBD1 or TRBD2 (5 bases each). This CDR3 contains 14 residues. Trimming left V 4 bases short and J 5 bases short, with 13 bases between. In germline, CDR1 is MGHRA, CDR2 YSYEKL. CDR3 coding DNA: TGCGCCAGCAGCCTAGGGACGGTCCGAGATACGCAGTATTTT. Translated: CASSLGTVRDTQYF.

The V gene is TRBV7-9, the J gene TRBJ2-1, with 8 bases that match TRBD2. The CDR3 spans 18 residues. Trimming removed 7 bases from V and 2 bases from J; junction bases left unmatched: 16. In germline, CDR1 is SEHNR, CDR2 FQNEAQ (reference sequence). The DNA of the CDR3 is TGTGCCAGCACCCCCCAGGCGAGCGGGAGTTTTCCCTACAATGAGCAGTTCTTC. Encoded protein: CASTPQASGSFPYNEQFF.

The CDR3 DNA sequence: TGCGCCAGCAGCTCGGGGGCAGGGGAAAGGGGCGAGCAGTACTTC. It encodes CASSSGAGERGEQYF. The V call is TRBV5-1, the J call TRBJ2-5, with D perhaps assigned TRBD1 or TRBD2 (6 bases each). The J call may not be correct, given that the DNA end is closer to TRBJ2-7. The CDR3 spans 15 residues. From germline, CDR1 is SGHRS and CDR2 YFSETQ.

This clonotype was counted a few times. This chain joins TRBV7-9 and TRBJ1-5, with a tentative D call TRBD1 (6 bases). Germline V CDR1 and CDR2: SEHNR, FQNEAQ (reference sequence). Trimming removed 6 bases from V and 0 bases from J, with 15 bases in between. The CDR3 consists of 16 residues. CDR3 loop: CASSLVTGYSNQPQHF. As DNA, the CDR3 is TGTGCCAGCAGTTTGGTAACAGGGTATAGCAATCAGCCCCAGCATTTT.

The chain employs TRBV29-1 and TRBJ2-7; D unresolved. CDR1 and CDR2 (germline): SQVTM, ANQGSEA. CDR3 length: 15 amino acids. V shed 0 bases and J shed 4 bases, with 16 bases lying between them. The CDR3 DNA reads as TGCAGCGTTGAAGATCGAGTGTTAGCTCCTTACGAGCAGTACTTC. Protein: CSVEDRVLAPYEQYF.

The chain uses TRBV12-3 or TRBV12-4 and TRBJ2-6, with 10 positions matching TRBD2. V dropped 5 bases and J dropped 11; count of bases not matched to a gene: 6. The CDR3 has 14 amino acids. CDR3 sequence (DNA): TGTGCCAGCAGTCCTAGCGGGGGTACCGACGTCCTGACTTTC. Protein sequence: CASSPSGGTDVLTF.

The chain joins TRBV29-1 to TRBJ1-1; 8 bases map to TRBD1. This CDR3 has 14 amino acids. V shed 0 bases and J 5 bases; nucleotides not matched to a gene: 5. Germline-derived CDR1 and CDR2 are SQVTM and ANQGSEA. Here the CDR3 DNA reads TGCAGCGTTGAAGAAACAGGGGGGCAAACTGAAGCTTTCTTT. This gives the protein CSVEETGGQTEAFF.

This clonotype turned up a few times. The rearrangement links TRBV29-1 to TRBJ2-5; weak D call: TRBD1 (6 bases). The CDR3 consists of 12 residues. Germline V lookup: CDR1 SQVTM, CDR2 ANQGSEA. V was trimmed by 6 bases and J by 9 bases, leaving 17 bases between them. The CDR3 nucleotides read TGCAGCGTAAAACAGGGTATTGAGGCCCAGTACTTC. It translates to CSVKQGIEAQYF.

V usage is TRBV20-1 and J usage is TRBJ2-7; perhaps TRBD2 as D (7 bases). Germline V gene lookup returns CDR1 DFQATT and CDR2 SNEGSKA (reference sequence). This CDR3 has 14 amino acids. With 2 bases removed from V and 5 bases from J, the gap between germline ends came to 16 bases. The CDR3 loop is CSARKRGGQNEQYF. The CDR3 nucleotides read TGCAGTGCTAGAAAGAGGGGGGGCCAGAACGAGCAGTACTTC.

This chain connects TRBV3-1 to TRBJ1-2; D is undetermined. The V gene lost 4 bases and the J gene lost 6 bases, with 18 bases spanning the gap. The germline gives CDR1 LGHDT, CDR2 YNNKEL (reference sequence). This CDR3 comprises 15 residues. Here the CDR3 reads CASSPVSGLTDGYTF. CDR3 nucleotide sequence: TGTGCCAGCAGCCCAGTATCGGGTCTAACAGATGGCTACACCTTC.

The chain couples TRBV7-2 to TRBJ2-7; the D is unclear. This CDR3 contains 14 residues. CDR1 and CDR2 from the germline V gene are SGHTA and FQGNSA. Trimming removed 1 base from V and 2 bases from J, with 9 bases in between. The CDR3 DNA reads as TGTGCCAGCAGCTTAGGGGCGAACCCCTACGAGCAGTACTTC. Protein product: CASSLGANPYEQYF. Full variable domain (missing parts from reference TRBV7-2 and TRBJ2-7): GAGVSQSPSNKVTEKGKDVELRCDPISGHTALYWYRQSLGQGLEFLIYFQGNSAPDKSGLPSDRFSAERTGGSVSTLTIQRTQQEDSAVYLCASSLGANPYEQYFGPGTRLTVT.

V gene TRBV9 combines with J gene TRBJ1-2, with TRBD1 matching 8 bases. Germline values: CDR1 SGDLS, CDR2 YYNGEE. CDR3 length: 14 amino acids. Trimming cost V 3 bases and J 3 bases; bases outside gene matches: 4. The CDR3 reads CASSADRVYYGYTF. CDR3 DNA sequence: TGTGCCAGCAGCGCGGACAGGGTTTACTATGGCTACACCTTC.

This clonotype turned up a few times. The chain employs TRBV6-6 and TRBJ1-4; D is ambiguous. V was pared by 4 bases and J by 0 bases, with 9 bases between. The CDR3 contains 15 residues. CDR1 MNHNY and CDR2 SVGAGI come from the germline V gene (reference sequence). CDR3 sequence reads: CASSSGAATNEKLFF. The CDR3 bases are TGTGCCAGCAGTTCAGGAGCAGCAACTAATGAAAAACTGTTTTTT.

The chain combines TRBV4-1 with TRBJ2-7, with TRBD1 as a possible D gene (7 bases). Germline V gene lookup returns CDR1 MGHRA and CDR2 YSYEKL. The CDR3 is 15 residues long. Trimming left V 0 bases short and J 3 bases short, with 12 bases between. In DNA form, the CDR3 reads TGCGCCAGCAGCCAAGATCGCAGGGGGGACTACGAGCAGTACTTC. As protein: CASSQDRRGDYEQYF.

There are a few counts of this clonotype. This chain uses TRBV10-3 with TRBJ2-2; D gene ambiguous. Per the germline V gene, CDR1 is ENHRY and CDR2 is SYGVKD. Between the trimmed V and J ends, which lost 10 bases and 0 bases, there was a span of 9 bases. CDR3 length equals 13 residues. CDR3 sequence: CATYQPNTGELFF. As DNA, the CDR3 is TGTGCCACCTATCAACCGAACACCGGGGAGCTGTTTTTT.